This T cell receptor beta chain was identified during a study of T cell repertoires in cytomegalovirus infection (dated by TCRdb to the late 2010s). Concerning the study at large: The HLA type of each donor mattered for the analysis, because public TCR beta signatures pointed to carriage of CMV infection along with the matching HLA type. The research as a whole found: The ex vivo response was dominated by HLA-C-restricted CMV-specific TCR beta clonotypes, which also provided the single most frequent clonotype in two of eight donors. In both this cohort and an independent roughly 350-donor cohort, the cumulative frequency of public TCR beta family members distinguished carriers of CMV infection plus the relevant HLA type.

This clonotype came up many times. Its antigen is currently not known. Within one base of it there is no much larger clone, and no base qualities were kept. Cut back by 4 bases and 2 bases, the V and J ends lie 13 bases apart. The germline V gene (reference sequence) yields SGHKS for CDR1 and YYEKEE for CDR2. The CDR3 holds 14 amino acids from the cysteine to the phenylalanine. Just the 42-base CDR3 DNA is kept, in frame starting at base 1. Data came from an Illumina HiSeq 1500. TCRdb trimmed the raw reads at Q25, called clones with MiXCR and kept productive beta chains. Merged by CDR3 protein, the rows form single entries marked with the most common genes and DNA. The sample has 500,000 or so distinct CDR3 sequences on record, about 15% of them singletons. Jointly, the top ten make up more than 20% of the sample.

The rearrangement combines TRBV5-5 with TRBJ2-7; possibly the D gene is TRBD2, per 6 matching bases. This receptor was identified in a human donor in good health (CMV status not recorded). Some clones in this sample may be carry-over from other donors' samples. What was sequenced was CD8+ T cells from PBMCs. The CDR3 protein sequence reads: CASSEGLAAYEQYF. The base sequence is TGTGCCAGCAGCGAGGGACTTGCCGCCTACGAGCAGTACTTC.